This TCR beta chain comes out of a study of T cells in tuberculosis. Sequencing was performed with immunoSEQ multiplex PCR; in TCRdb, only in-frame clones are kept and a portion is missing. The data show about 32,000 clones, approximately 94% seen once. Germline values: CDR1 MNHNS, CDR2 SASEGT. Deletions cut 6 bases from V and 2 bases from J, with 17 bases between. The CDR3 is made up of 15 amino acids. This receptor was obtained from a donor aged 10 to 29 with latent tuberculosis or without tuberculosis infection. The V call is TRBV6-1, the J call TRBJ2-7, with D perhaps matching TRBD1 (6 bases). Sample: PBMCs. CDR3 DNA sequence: TGTGCCAGCAGGGGGGCGGCAGTCTTTCCCTACGAGCAGTACTTC. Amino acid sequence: CASRGAAVFPYEQYF.